A selection of T cell receptor beta chains follows, all from one sample in a study of blood T cell repertoires in COVID-19. Sequencing was performed with immunoSEQ multiplex PCR; in TCRdb, only in-frame clones are kept and a portion is missing. The sample has about 140,000 clones, over 60% seen once. Source material: PBMCs or T cells enriched from blood (not recorded which). These receptors originate from a woman in her forties or fifties who had recovered from COVID-19. The conserved cysteine and the conserved F or W are not part of the CDR3 here. Fields, in order: D gene, V gene, CDR3 protein. A D gene is named only where the DNA matches it firmly.

>TRBD2|TRBV2
ASSVTLAVTDTQY
>TRBD1|TRBV15
ATSRVEGQGSGYT
>TRBD2|TRBV7-6
ASINPPGAGGPSTGELF
>TRBD1|TRBV3-1/TRBV3-2
ASSQEGTARNTEAF
>NA|TRBV10-3
ALGGTDTQY
>TRBD1|TRBV2
ASSPGQVLEQY
>NA|TRBV13
ASSRRPGEREKLF
>NA|TRBV6-5
ASSLSGEKLF
>NA|TRBV5-1
ASSLHRDTEAF
>TRBD2|TRBV9
ASSLSQLAGERDNY
>NA|TRBV3-1/TRBV3-2
ASSQGGLANEKLF
>NA|TRBV6-5
ASSPTEDTQY
>TRBD1|TRBV28
ASSPQDREITEAF
>NA|TRBV5-8
ASSLRDTQGGTQY
>TRBD1|TRBV19
ASSLTGQGTGEQY
>NA|TRBV29-1
SADRETWEGTETQY
>NA|TRBV19
ASSRTNRLYEQY
>NA|TRBV5-1
ASSLEGRGAGNTIY
>NA|TRBV3-1/TRBV3-2
ASSQRGSGYNEQF
>TRBD1|TRBV7-9
ASSQFQGADSPLH
>NA|TRBV30
AWSGTGTHGYT
>TRBD1|TRBV28
ASSLVQGDNQPQH
>NA|TRBV28
ASSLFGQGGSPLH
>NA|TRBV10-3
AISESNSPDGYT
>NA|TRBV5-1
ASNQEGGAETQY
>TRBD2|TRBV5-3
ARSLSPSGVLDTQY
>TRBD1|TRBV28
ASSFQGAHNNNEQF
>NA|TRBV5-1
ASSLAGRVDEQY
>TRBD2|TRBV3-1/TRBV3-2
ASSQGTSSSYNEQF
>NA|TRBV10-3
AIRKDTNYGYT
>TRBD2|TRBV14
ASSQTWGLAVSYEQY
>TRBD2|TRBV11-2
ASSLVVGTSSPYEQY
>NA|TRBV5-4
ASRGESFYGYT
>TRBD1|TRBV3-1/TRBV3-2
ASSLRGQGWESGYT
>TRBD1|TRBV19
ASSIQGQGSGEQY
>NA|TRBV6-6
ASNKLGYRVLNTIY
>NA|TRBV7-3
ASSEAPLAVEQY
>NA|TRBV3-1/TRBV3-2
ASSQASITVNVF
>TRBD1|TRBV5-1
ASSRDSWNTEAF
>NA|TRBV6-5
ASRLQGFQETQY
>TRBD1|TRBV27
ASSPAGTDYPHYGYT
>TRBD2|TRBV7-2
ASSPPSGRFNEQF
>NA|TRBV7-6
ASSLARSDTEAF
>TRBD2|TRBV27
ASSPEVTSVGDTQY
>NA|TRBV11-3
ASSLVGGDGYT
>NA|TRBV18
ASSPLQGGRTGYGYT
>TRBD2|TRBV11-3
ASSGLGLAGEETQY
>TRBD2|TRBV15
ATSRDTGGSGYNEQF